Listed below are T cell receptor beta chains from one sample, sequenced in a study of T-cell reconstitution after alpha-beta-depleted transplantation in children. TCRdb used MiXCR to reprocess the PCR reads, holding one entry per CDR3 protein. The table records under 850,000 distinct CDR3 sequences, over 10% of them present only once. Specimen: PBMCs, collected before TCRalphabeta/CD19-depleted stem cell transplant. The receptors originated from a girl aged 2 to 10 with congenital amegakaryocytic thrombocytopenia, due to receive a stem cell transplant. Both conserved end residues are part of each CDR3. The D gene is left open where the match is weak. The size of a clone is reported for some rows only, either as once, few or many, or as a class for expanded clones.

d_gene,abundance,j_gene,v_gene,CDR3nt,CDR3aa
TRBD2,many,TRBJ2-6,TRBV12-3/TRBV12-4,TGTGCCAGCAGTTTCCGAGCGGGAGACTTTTGGGCCAACGTCCTGACTTTC,CASSFRAGDFWANVLTF
.,few,TRBJ2-3,TRBV2,TGTGCCAGCGGACAGATCACAGATACGCAGTATTTT,CASGQITDTQYF
.,few,TRBJ1-2,TRBV7-9,TGTGCCAGCAGCCCCGACAGGCTCGCGGTTCGAGGCTACACCTTC,CASSPDRLAVRGYTF
TRBD2,.,TRBJ2-3,TRBV18,TGTGCCAGCTCACAAAGCGGGAGAGACACGCAGTATTTT,CASSQSGRDTQYF
.,.,TRBJ1-2,TRBV12-3/TRBV12-4,TGTGCCAGCACCCTGGACATGTGGGGCTATGGCTACACCTTC,CASTLDMWGYGYTF
.,many,TRBJ1-3,TRBV12-3/TRBV12-4,TGTGCCACCAGCATCGGGACGGCGGGAAACACCATATATTTT,CATSIGTAGNTIYF
TRBD2,many,TRBJ2-7,TRBV11-2,TGTGCCAGCAGCCAATTTTCCGGGACTAGCGTCCTCACCGAGCAGTACTTC,CASSQFSGTSVLTEQYF
.,.,TRBJ2-3,TRBV15,TGTGCCACCAGCAGCGGGATGCACACCACAGATACGCAGTATTTT,CATSSGMHTTDTQYF
TRBD2,many,TRBJ2-1,TRBV5-6,TGTGCCAGCAGCGCTGGAGCGGGAGGGCTGGGTTACAATGAGCAGTTCTTC,CASSAGAGGLGYNEQFF
TRBD2,.,TRBJ2-1,TRBV9,TGTGCCAGCACCATACTAAGGAGGAGGGTGAGCGGGACCGATGAGCAGTTCTTC,CASTILRRRVSGTDEQFF
.,few,TRBJ1-1,TRBV5-1,TGCGCCAGCAGCTTGGAAGGGCTGCCGAACACTGAAGCTTTCTTT,CASSLEGLPNTEAFF
TRBD1,.,TRBJ2-5,TRBV7-9,TGTGCCAGCAGCTTTTCCCAGGGGGTAGGAGAGACCCAGTACTTC,CASSFSQGVGETQYF
TRBD2,many,TRBJ2-1,TRBV20-1,TGCAGTGCTAGACCCGGACTAGCGGGAGTCAATGAGCAGTTCTTC,CSARPGLAGVNEQFF
.,few,TRBJ2-5,TRBV7-2,TGTGCCAGCAGCTTTGCCTTAGGGGGGCAAGAGACCCAGTACTTC,CASSFALGGQETQYF
TRBD1,many,TRBJ2-3,TRBV11-2,TGTGCCAGCAGCTCCAGGACAGGGGGGTTTCTAAATACGCAGTATTTT,CASSSRTGGFLNTQYF
TRBD2,.,TRBJ2-1,TRBV7-9,TGTGCCACCCAAGCCCAACTAGCGGGAGGGTCCAATGAGCAGTTCTTC,CATQAQLAGGSNEQFF